The source of this T cell receptor (beta chain) is a study of regulatory T cells in long-lasting Graves disease. Library construction for TCR beta used iRepertoire HTBI primers and Arm-PCR of CDR3 regions. A single record per CDR3 protein comes from TCRdb applying MiXCR to the multiplex PCR reads. The sample lists 400,000 or so distinct CDR3 sequences; 20% to 25% were seen once. Remarks on this clonotype: Its antigen is not identified. Sequence at one end of the junction differs from germline and may be a read error.

Time point given: persistent/refractory GD, antithyroid drugs over 5 years with positive TRAb. PBMC RNA served as the TCR library source. This CDR3 contains 16 residues. Germline V CDR1 and CDR2: SGHRS, YFSETQ. Study-level points and caveats: Shared public clonotypes totalled around 2,900 in persistent patients, compared with about 990 in new patients. Graves' patients with persistent disease showed TCR diversity lower than patients newly diagnosed. Thyroid tissue went unstudied; only peripheral blood was examined. Under persistent disease, TRBV28, TRBJ1-2 and TRBJ2-5 were used preferentially.

This clonotype was sampled from a female donor with Graves disease. This rearrangement joins TRBV5-1 to TRBJ1-5, with D hard to call. The sequenced sample was peripheral blood mononuclear cells (PBMCs), obtained when the disease was refractory, from a patient treated with antithyroid drugs. CDR3 nucleotides: TGTGCCAGCAGCTTGGCCCAGCAGGTCGGCAATCAGCCCCAGCATTTT. Translation: CASSLAQQVGNQPQHF.